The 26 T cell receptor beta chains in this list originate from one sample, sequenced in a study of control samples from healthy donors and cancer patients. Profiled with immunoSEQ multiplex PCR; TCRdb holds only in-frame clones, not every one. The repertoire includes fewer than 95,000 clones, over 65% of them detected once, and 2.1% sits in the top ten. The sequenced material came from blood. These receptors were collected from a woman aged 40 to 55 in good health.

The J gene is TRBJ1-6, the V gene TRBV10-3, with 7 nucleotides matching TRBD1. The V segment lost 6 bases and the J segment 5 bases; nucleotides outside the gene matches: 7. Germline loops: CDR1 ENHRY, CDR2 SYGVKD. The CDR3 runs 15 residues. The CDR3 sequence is CAIRRQGRDNSPLHF. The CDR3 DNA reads TGTGCCATCAGGAGACAGGGTAGGGATAATTCACCCCTCCACTTT.

CDR3 residues: CASSVDSRAGGVETQYF. DNA for the CDR3: TGTGCCAGCAGCGTAGATAGCAGAGCGGGGGGTGTGGAGACCCAGTACTTC. This chain joins TRBV9 and TRBJ2-5; 9 bases are a match to TRBD2. With 0 bases clipped from V and 5 bases from J, the junction kept 11 bases outside the gene matches. This CDR3 is built from 17 residues. Per germline, CDR1 SGDLS and CDR2 YYNGEE.

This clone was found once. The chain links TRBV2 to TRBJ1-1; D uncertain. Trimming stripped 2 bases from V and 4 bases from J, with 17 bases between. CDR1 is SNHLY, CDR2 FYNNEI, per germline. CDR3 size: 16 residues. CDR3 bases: TGTGCCAGCAGTGAAAGGCTGCCAACCACGGGCACTGAAGCTTTCTTT. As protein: CASSERLPTTGTEAFF.

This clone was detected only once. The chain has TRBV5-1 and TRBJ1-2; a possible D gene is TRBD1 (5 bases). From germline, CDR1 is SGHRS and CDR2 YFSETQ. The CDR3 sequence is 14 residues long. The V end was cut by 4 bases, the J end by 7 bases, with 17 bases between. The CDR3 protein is CASSLGPQSAGYTF. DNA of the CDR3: TGCGCCAGCAGCCTGGGACCACAGTCGGCTGGCTACACCTTC.

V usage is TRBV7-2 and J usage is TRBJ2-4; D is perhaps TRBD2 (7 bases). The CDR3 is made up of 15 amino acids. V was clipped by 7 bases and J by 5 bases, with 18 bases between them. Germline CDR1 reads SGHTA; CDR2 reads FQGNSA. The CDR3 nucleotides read TGTGCCAGCATCCCCAGGCCGGGGGGCGAAAACATTCAGTACTTC. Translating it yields CASIPRPGGENIQYF.

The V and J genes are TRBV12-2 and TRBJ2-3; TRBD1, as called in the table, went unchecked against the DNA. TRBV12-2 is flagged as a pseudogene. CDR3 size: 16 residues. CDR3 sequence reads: CASRTMKGVNTDTQYF. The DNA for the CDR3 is TGTGCAAGTCGGACCATGAAGGGGGTAAACACAGATACGCAGTATTTT.

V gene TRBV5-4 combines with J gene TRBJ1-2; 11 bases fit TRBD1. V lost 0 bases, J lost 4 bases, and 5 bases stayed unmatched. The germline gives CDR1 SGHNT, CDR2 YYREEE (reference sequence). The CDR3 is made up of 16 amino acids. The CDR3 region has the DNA TGTGCCAGCAGCTTGGTTAGGGACAGGGGGGCCTATGGCTACACCTTC. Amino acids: CASSLVRDRGAYGYTF.

DNA of the CDR3: TGTGCCATCAGTGCCCAGGGGGCCACAGATACGCAGTATTTT. Translation: CAISAQGATDTQYF. V usage is TRBV10-3 and J usage is TRBJ2-3, with 8 bases lining up with TRBD1. The germline CDR1 and CDR2 sequences are ENHRY and SYGVKD. Trimming removed 4 bases from V and 2 bases from J; junction bases left unmatched: 2. There are 14 residues in the CDR3.

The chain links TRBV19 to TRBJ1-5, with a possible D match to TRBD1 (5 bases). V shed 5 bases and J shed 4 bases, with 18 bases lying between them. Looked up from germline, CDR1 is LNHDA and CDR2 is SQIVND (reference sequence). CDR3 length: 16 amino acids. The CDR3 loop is CASSWGGFVANQPQHF. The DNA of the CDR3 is TGTGCCAGTAGTTGGGGGGGGTTCGTGGCAAATCAGCCCCAGCATTTT.

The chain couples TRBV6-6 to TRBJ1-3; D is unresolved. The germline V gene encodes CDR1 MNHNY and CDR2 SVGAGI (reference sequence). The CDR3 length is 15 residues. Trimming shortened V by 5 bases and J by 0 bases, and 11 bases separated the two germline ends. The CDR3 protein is CASSRTLGSGNTIYF. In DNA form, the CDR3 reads TGTGCCAGCAGTCGTACATTGGGCTCTGGAAACACCATATATTTT.

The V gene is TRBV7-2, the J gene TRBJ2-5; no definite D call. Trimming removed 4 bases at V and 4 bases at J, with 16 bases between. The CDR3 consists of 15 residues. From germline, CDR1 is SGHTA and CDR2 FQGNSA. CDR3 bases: TGTGCCAGCAGCTCATTTGTTGGGCGTCGAGAGACCCAGTACTTC. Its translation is CASSSFVGRRETQYF.

CDR3 sequence: CSVRDNLRGGYTF. The CDR3, as DNA: TGCAGCGTTCGGGACAACCTACGTGGTGGCTACACCTTC. The gene calls are TRBV29-1 and TRBJ1-2; D possibly corresponds to TRBD1 (6 bases). The CDR3 runs to 13 residues. CDR1 SQVTM and CDR2 ANQGSEA come from the germline V gene. Trimming removed 5 bases from V and 7 bases from J, with 17 bases in between.

The CDR3 sequence: CASSLVPRKGDPNYGYTF. CDR3 in DNA: TGTGCCAGCAGCTTAGTCCCCAGAAAGGGGGATCCTAACTATGGCTACACCTTC. The rearrangement joins TRBV13 to TRBJ1-2; D possibly corresponds to TRBD1 (6 bases). CDR1 is PRHDT and CDR2 is FYEKMQ in the germline V gene (reference sequence). CDR3 length: 18 residues. Trimming removed 1 base from V and 0 bases from J, with 18 bases in between.

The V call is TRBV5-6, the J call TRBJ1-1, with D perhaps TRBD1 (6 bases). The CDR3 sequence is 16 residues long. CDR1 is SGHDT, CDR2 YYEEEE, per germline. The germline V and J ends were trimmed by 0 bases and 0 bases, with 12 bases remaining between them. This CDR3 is CASSLGRGVMNTEAFF. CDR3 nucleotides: TGTGCCAGCAGCTTGGGGAGGGGGGTCATGAACACTGAAGCTTTCTTT.

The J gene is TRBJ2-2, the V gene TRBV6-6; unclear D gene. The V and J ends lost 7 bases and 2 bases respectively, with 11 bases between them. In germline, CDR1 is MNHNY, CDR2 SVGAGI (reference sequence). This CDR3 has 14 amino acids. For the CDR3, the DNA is TGTGCCAGCACCCCAACTTCTAACACCGGGGAGCTGTTTTTT. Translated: CASTPTSNTGELFF.

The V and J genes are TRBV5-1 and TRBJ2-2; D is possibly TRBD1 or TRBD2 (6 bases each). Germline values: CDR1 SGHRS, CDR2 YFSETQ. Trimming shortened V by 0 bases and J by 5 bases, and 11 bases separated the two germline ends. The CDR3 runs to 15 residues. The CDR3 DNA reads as TGCGCCAGCAGCTTGGCGGGGGCGTTTACCGGGGAGCTGTTTTTT. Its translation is CASSLAGAFTGELFF.

For the CDR3, the DNA is TGTGCCAGCAGCTTAGCCGTGGGGTTTACTGAAAAACTGTTTTTT. It specifies CASSLAVGFTEKLFF. This chain uses TRBV7-2 with TRBJ1-4; no firm D call. The CDR3 has 15 residues. The ends were cut back, 0 bases at V and 7 bases at J, with 12 bases in the middle. Germline V lookup: CDR1 SGHTA, CDR2 FQGNSA.

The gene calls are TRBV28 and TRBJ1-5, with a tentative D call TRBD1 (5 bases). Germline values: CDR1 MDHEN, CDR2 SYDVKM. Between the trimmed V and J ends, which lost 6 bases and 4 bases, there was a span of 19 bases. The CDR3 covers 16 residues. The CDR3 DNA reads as TGTGCCAGCAGCTGGGCCGCCGGGACCATTAATCAGCCCCAGCATTTT. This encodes CASSWAAGTINQPQHF. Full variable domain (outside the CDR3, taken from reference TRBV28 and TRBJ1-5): DVKVTQSSRYLVKRTGEKVFLECVQDMDHENMFWYRQDPGLGLRLIYFSYDVKMKEKGDIPEGYSVSREKKERFSLILESASTNQTSMYLCASSWAAGTINQPQHFGDGTRLSIL.

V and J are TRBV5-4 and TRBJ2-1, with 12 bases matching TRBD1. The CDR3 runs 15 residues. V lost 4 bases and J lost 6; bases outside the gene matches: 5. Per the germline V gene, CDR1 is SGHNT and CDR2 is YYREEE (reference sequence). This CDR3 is CASSRDRGPFNEQFF. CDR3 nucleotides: TGTGCCAGCAGCCGGGACAGGGGGCCGTTCAATGAGCAGTTCTTC.

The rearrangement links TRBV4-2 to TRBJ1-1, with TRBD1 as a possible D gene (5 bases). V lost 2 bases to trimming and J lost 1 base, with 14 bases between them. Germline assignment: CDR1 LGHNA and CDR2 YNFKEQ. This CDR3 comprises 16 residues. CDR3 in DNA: TGTGCCAGCAGCCAACCCGCCGGGACGGGGAACACTGAAGCTTTCTTT. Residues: CASSQPAGTGNTEAFF.

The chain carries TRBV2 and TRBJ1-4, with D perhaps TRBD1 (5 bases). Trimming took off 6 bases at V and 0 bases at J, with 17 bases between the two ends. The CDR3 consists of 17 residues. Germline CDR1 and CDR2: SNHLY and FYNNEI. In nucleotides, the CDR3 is TGTGCCAGCAGAGGAAACTGGGACTTCACAACTAATGAAAAACTGTTTTTT. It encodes CASRGNWDFTTNEKLFF. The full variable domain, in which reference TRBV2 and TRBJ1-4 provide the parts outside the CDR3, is EPEVTQTPSHQVTQMGQEVILRCVPISNHLYFYWYRQILGQKVEFLVSFYNNEISEKSEIFDDQFSVERPDGSNFTLKIRSTKLEDSAMYFCASRGNWDFTTNEKLFFGSGTQLSVL.

CDR3 in DNA: TGTGCCAGCAGTTTACGGGGGGGCAATTACGAGCAGTACTTC. Translated, it gives CASSLRGGNYEQYF. The chain carries TRBV9 and TRBJ2-7, with 8 bases fitting TRBD2. The V gene end was trimmed by 5 bases and the J gene end by 4 bases; junction bases not matched to a gene: 8. Germline loops: CDR1 SGDLS, CDR2 YYNGEE. This CDR3 comprises 14 residues.

CDR3 protein: CASRPSRGTDTQYF. CDR3 coding DNA: TGTGCCAGCAGACCTTCGCGGGGCACAGATACGCAGTATTTT. The gene calls are TRBV7-2 and TRBJ2-3; TRBD2 might be the D (5 bases). V shed 6 bases and J shed 1 base, with 11 bases lying between them. Germline values: CDR1 SGHTA, CDR2 FQGNSA. There are 14 residues in the CDR3.

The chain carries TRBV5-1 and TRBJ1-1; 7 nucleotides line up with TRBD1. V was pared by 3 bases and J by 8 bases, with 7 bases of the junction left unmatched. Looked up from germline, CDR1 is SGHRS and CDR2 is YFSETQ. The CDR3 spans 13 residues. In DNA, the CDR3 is TGCGCCAGCAGCTACAGACAGGGTGAAGAAGCTTTCTTT. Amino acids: CASSYRQGEEAFF.

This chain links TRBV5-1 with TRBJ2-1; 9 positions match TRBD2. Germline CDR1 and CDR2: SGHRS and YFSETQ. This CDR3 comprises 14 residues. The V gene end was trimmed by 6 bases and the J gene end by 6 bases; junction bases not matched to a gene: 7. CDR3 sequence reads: CASTHGGGANEQFF. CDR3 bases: TGCGCCAGCACCCACGGCGGGGGGGCCAATGAGCAGTTCTTC.

The CDR3: CASSDHNQPQHF. The CDR3 DNA reads as TGTGCCAGCAGTGACCATAATCAGCCCCAGCATTTT. The genes are TRBV6-4 and TRBJ1-5, with D uncertain. The CDR3 is 12 residues long. V lost 2 bases and J lost 4, with 3 bases in between. Germline V gene sequence: CDR1 MRHNA, CDR2 SNTAGT.